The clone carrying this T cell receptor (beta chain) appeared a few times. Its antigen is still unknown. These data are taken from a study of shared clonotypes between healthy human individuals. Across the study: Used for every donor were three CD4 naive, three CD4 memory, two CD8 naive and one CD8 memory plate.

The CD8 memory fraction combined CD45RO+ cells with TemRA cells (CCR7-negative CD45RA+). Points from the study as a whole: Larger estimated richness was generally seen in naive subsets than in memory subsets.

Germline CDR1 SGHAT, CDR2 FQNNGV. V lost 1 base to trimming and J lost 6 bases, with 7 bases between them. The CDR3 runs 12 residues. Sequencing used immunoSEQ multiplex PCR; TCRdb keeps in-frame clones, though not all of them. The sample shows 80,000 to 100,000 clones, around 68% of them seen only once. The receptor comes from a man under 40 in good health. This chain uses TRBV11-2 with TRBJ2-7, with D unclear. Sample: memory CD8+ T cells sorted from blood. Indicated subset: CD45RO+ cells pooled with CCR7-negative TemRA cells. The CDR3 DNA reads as TGTGCCAGCAGCTTAGGAATGGGCGAGCAGTACTTC. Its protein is CASSLGMGEQYF. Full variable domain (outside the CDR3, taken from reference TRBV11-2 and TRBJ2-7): EAGVAQSPRYKIIEKRQSVAFWCNPISGHATLYWYQQILGQGPKLLIQFQNNGVVDDSQLPKDRFSAERLKGVDSTLKIQPAKLEDSAVYLCASSLGMGEQYFGPGTRLTVT.